The clone carrying this T cell receptor (beta chain) was picked up one time. Its target is not known. The sample comes from a study of cytomegalovirus exposure and HLA in healthy donors. Findings of the study overall: The classifier, whose performance was assessed in both the original and validation cohorts, reportedly diagnosed cytomegalovirus status with high specificity and sensitivity. A few CMV-associated chains proved CMV antigen-specific in vitro. Researchers catalogued some 160 TCR beta chains as cytomegalovirus-associated. One later analysis, an examination of the 90 to 150 validation repertoires, found that first-cohort TCR clusters tended to co-occur in them.

Germline V gene data show CDR1 as MNHEY and CDR2 as SMNVEV (reference sequence). This CDR3 has 13 amino acids. Deletions cut 8 bases from V and 4 bases from J, with 9 bases between. Measured with immunoSEQ multiplex PCR; TCRdb has only the in-frame clones, and not every one. The sample has 95,000 to 150,000 clones, 95% to 97% seen once. The source of this sequence is a young man in good health and CMV-seronegative. This chain connects TRBV27 to TRBJ2-6; D uncertain. Material for sequencing was PBMCs. CDR3 coding DNA: TGTGCCAGCCTAGGCGAGGGGGCCAACGTCCTGACTTTC. Encoded protein: CASLGEGANVLTF.